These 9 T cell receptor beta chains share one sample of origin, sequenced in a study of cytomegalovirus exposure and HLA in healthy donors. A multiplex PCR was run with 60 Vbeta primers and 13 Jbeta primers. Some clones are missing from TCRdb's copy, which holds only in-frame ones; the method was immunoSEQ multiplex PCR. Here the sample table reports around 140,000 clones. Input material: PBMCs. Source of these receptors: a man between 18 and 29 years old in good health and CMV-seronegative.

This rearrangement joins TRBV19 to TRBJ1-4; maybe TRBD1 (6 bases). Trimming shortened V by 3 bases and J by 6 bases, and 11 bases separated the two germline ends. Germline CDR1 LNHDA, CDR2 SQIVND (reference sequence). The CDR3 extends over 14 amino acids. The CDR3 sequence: CASSIQGRYEKLFF. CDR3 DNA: TGTGCCAGTAGTATTCAGGGGCGGTATGAAAAACTGTTTTTT.

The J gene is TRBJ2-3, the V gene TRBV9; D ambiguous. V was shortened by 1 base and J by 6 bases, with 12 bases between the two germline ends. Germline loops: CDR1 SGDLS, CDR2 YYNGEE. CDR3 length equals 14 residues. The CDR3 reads CASSVRPGLDTQYF. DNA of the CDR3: TGTGCCAGCAGCGTACGGCCAGGCTTGGATACGCAGTATTTT.

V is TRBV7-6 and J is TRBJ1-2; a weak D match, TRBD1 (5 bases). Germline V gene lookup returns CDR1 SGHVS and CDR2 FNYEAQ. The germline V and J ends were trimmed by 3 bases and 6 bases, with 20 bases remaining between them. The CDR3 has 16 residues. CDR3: CASSFKGHGVKDGYTF. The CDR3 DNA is TGTGCCAGCAGCTTCAAGGGGCATGGAGTTAAGGATGGCTACACCTTC.

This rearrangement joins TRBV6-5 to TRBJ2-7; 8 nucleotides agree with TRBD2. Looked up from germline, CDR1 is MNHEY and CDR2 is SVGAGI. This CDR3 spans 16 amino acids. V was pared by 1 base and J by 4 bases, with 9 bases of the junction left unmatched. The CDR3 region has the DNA TGTGCCAGCAGTTACTTGCCCCCCGGGAGGGCATACGAGCAGTACTTC. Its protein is CASSYLPPGRAYEQYF.

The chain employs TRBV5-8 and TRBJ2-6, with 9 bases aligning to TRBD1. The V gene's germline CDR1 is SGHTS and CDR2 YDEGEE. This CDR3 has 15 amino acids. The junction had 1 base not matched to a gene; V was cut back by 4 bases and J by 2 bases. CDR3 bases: TGTGCCAGCAGCAGGGACAGGGCTGGGGCCAACGTCCTGACTTTC. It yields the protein CASSRDRAGANVLTF.

CDR3 coding DNA: TGCGCCAGCAGCTCACAAGAGACCCAGTACTTC. Its translation: CASSSQETQYF. The genes are TRBV5-1 and TRBJ2-5, with D hard to call. This CDR3 is 11 amino acids long. Germline-derived CDR1 and CDR2 are SGHRS and YFSETQ. V lost 3 bases to trimming and J lost 2 bases, with 2 bases between them.

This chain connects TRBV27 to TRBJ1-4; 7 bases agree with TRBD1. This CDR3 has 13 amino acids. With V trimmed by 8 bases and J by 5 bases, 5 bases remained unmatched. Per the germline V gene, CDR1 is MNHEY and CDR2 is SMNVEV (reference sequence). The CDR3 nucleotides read TGTGCCAGCGGGGACAGCTACAATGAAAAACTGTTTTTT. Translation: CASGDSYNEKLFF.

The CDR3 DNA reads TGTGCCAGCAGAGGACTTTTGAACACTGAAGCTTTCTTT. It yields the protein CASRGLLNTEAFF. This chain connects TRBV28 to TRBJ1-1; D unresolved. CDR3 length: 13 residues. Germline lookup yields CDR1 MDHEN and CDR2 SYDVKM. The V end lost 6 bases, the J end lost 0 bases, and 8 bases lay between the germline ends.

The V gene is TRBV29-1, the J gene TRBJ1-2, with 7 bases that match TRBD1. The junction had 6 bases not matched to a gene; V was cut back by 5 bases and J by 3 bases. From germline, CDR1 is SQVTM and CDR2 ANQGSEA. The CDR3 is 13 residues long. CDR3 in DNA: TGCAGCGTTTCCCGGACAGGTGACTATGGCTACACCTTC. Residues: CSVSRTGDYGYTF. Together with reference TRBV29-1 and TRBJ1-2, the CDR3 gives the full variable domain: SAVISQKPSRDICQRGTSLTIQCQVDSQVTMMFWYRQQPGQSLTLIATANQGSEATYESGFVIDKFPISRPNLTFSTLTVSNMSPEDSSIYLCSVSRTGDYGYTFGSGTRLTVV.